A single sample is the source of the 18 T cell receptor beta chains below, sequenced in a study of shared clonotypes between healthy human individuals. Some clones are missing from TCRdb's copy, which holds only in-frame ones; the method was immunoSEQ multiplex PCR. The table records approximately 2.5 million clones, more than 80% of them present only once. The sequenced material came from naive CD4+ T cells sorted from blood. Sample subset: CD45RA+ positively selected. These receptors originate from a young man in good health.

V gene TRBV6-6 combines with J gene TRBJ1-1; D unclear. CDR3 length: 13 amino acids. Germline loops: CDR1 MNHNY, CDR2 SVGAGI (reference sequence). V was shortened by 6 bases and J by 1 base, with 9 bases between the two germline ends. CDR3 amino acids: CASSRVRNTEAFF. Written as DNA, the CDR3 is TGTGCCAGCAGCCGAGTGCGGAACACTGAAGCTTTCTTT.

The V and J genes are TRBV6-5 and TRBJ1-6; no clear D gene. Germline V lookup: CDR1 MNHEY, CDR2 SVGAGI. V was pared by 5 bases and J by 2 bases, with 7 bases between. The CDR3 length is 14 residues. CDR3 sequence reads: CASSRTPYNSPLHF. DNA for the CDR3: TGTGCCAGCAGTCGCACCCCCTATAATTCACCCCTCCACTTT.

The chain employs TRBV6-1 and TRBJ2-3, with D hard to call. Germline loops: CDR1 MNHNS, CDR2 SASEGT. The CDR3 totals 15 residues. The germline V and J ends were trimmed by 7 bases and 0 bases, with 14 bases remaining between them. The CDR3: CASNLPAVSTDTQYF. The CDR3 nucleotides read TGTGCCAGCAACCTCCCGGCGGTTAGCACAGATACGCAGTATTTT.

The rearrangement links TRBV10-3 to TRBJ2-7; TRBD2 aligns across 14 bases. V trimming: 5 bases; J trimming: 4 bases; junction bases outside the gene matches: 7. In germline, CDR1 is ENHRY, CDR2 SYGVKD. This CDR3 region has 16 residues. CDR3 sequence (DNA): TGTGCCATCAGTACTGCCGGGACTAGCGGGGGTTACGAGCAGTACTTC. Translated, it gives CAISTAGTSGGYEQYF.

This chain links TRBV30 with TRBJ1-4, with 11 bases that match TRBD1. This CDR3 is 14 amino acids long. The junction had 4 bases not matched to a gene; V was cut back by 3 bases and J by 7 bases. CDR1 is GTSNPN, CDR2 SVGIG, per germline (reference sequence). CDR3 amino acids: CAWRAGTGGEKLFF. Here the CDR3 DNA reads TGTGCCTGGAGGGCCGGGACAGGGGGTGAAAAACTGTTTTTT.

J is TRBJ2-1 and V is TRBV2; D is ambiguous. Germline values: CDR1 SNHLY, CDR2 FYNNEI. With 8 bases removed from V and 0 bases from J, the gap between germline ends came to 11 bases. CDR3 length equals 14 residues. CDR3 sequence (DNA): TGTGCCAGCTCTGTCCAGAGCTCCTACAATGAGCAGTTCTTC. Translating gives CASSVQSSYNEQFF.

CDR3 bases: TGTGCCAGCAGTTCATGGGACAGGGGGCGCGATGAGCAGTTCTTC. Its protein is CASSSWDRGRDEQFF. The chain joins TRBV28 to TRBJ2-1, with 12 bases aligning to TRBD1. Germline CDR1 and CDR2: MDHEN and SYDVKM. Trimming took 4 bases from V and 8 from J; bases not matched to a gene: 6. CDR3 length: 15 amino acids.

V is TRBV6-5 and J is TRBJ1-2; no reliable D call. The V gene's germline CDR1 is MNHEY and CDR2 SVGAGI. CDR3 length equals 15 residues. Trimming removed 0 bases at V and 4 bases at J, with 12 bases between. The CDR3 loop is CASSYSREISYGYTF. The CDR3 nucleotides read TGTGCCAGCAGTTACTCGCGGGAGATTAGCTATGGCTACACCTTC.

V and J are TRBV9 and TRBJ1-4, with a possible D match to TRBD1 (5 bases). V was clipped by 5 bases and J by 7 bases, with 18 bases between them. Per germline, CDR1 SGDLS and CDR2 YYNGEE. The CDR3 has 15 residues. The CDR3 nucleotides read TGTGCCAGCAGTGCCGAGGGGATCCGAGGTGAAAAACTGTTTTTT. It specifies CASSAEGIRGEKLFF. The full variable domain, completed using reference TRBV9 and TRBJ1-4, is DSGVTQTPKHLITATGQRVTLRCSPRSGDLSVYWYQQSLDQGLQFLIQYYNGEERAKGNILERFSAQQFPDLHSELNLSSLELGDSALYFCASSAEGIRGEKLFFGSGTQLSVL.

The chain carries TRBV18 and TRBJ2-7; TRBD1 matches 10 bases. CDR1 KGHSH and CDR2 LQKENI come from the germline V gene. Losses at the gene ends were 6 bases for V and 9 bases for J; bases not matched to a gene: 5. This CDR3 has 12 amino acids. Here the CDR3 DNA reads TGTGCCAGCTCGGACAGGGGGTTCGGGCAGTACTTC. Protein sequence: CASSDRGFGQYF.

The gene calls are TRBV15 and TRBJ2-7; 7 bases agree with TRBD1. CDR3 length: 15 residues. V dropped 1 base and J dropped 1; count of bases not matched to a gene: 4. Germline V lookup: CDR1 LNHNV, CDR2 YYDKDF (reference sequence). Here the CDR3 DNA reads TGTGCCACCAGCAGAGGGGGACAGAAATCCTACGAGCAGTACTTC. It is translated as CATSRGGQKSYEQYF.

The chain links TRBV7-2 to TRBJ1-1, with 8 bases aligning to TRBD1. The length of the CDR3 is 15 residues. Looked up from germline, CDR1 is SGHTA and CDR2 is FQGNSA. With 3 bases clipped from V and 0 bases from J, the junction kept 3 bases outside the gene matches. The CDR3: CASSFGTGLNTEAFF. The DNA for the CDR3 is TGTGCCAGCAGCTTCGGGACAGGATTGAACACTGAAGCTTTCTTT.

The chain recombines TRBV10-2 with TRBJ2-5; D unresolved. Germline values: CDR1 WSHSY, CDR2 SAAADI. Trimming stripped 6 bases from V and 5 bases from J, with 13 bases between. The CDR3 sequence is 13 residues long. DNA of the CDR3: TGCGCCAGCAGCCCCGGTGAGCCGGAGACCCAGTACTTC. It yields the protein CASSPGEPETQYF.

This sequence joins TRBV4-1 and TRBJ2-2, with D perhaps TRBD2 (5 bases). The CDR3 loop spans 13 amino acids. CDR1 and CDR2 from the germline V gene are MGHRA and YSYEKL. V lost 4 bases, J lost 6 bases, and 9 bases lay in between. DNA of the CDR3: TGCGCCAGCAGCCGAGCCGGGGCCGGGGAGCTGTTTTTT. It encodes CASSRAGAGELFF.

The genes are TRBV6-4 and TRBJ2-2; D is ambiguous. The CDR3 is 13 residues long. V lost 3 bases, J lost 4 bases, and 6 bases lay in between. Germline CDR1 reads MRHNA; CDR2 reads SNTAGT. CDR3 in DNA: TGTGCCAGCAGTGAGCGTCCCACCGGGGAGCTGTTTTTT. This translates into CASSERPTGELFF.

Note on this clone: This CDR3 is also generated by other DNA sequences in the sample. The genes are TRBV7-2 and TRBJ2-3; 7 bases align to TRBD2. V shed 3 bases and J 4 bases; nucleotides not matched to a gene: 1. The CDR3 is 13 amino acids. Germline V gene data show CDR1 as SGHTA and CDR2 as FQGNSA. DNA of the CDR3: TGTGCCAGCAGCTTTAGCGGGCCAGATACGCAGTATTTT. Translating gives CASSFSGPDTQYF.

The rearrangement joins TRBV30 to TRBJ2-3; TRBD2 aligns across 9 bases. J was trimmed by 3 bases and V by 3 bases; bases with no gene match: 13. The CDR3 is 17 residues long. Germline V lookup: CDR1 GTSNPN, CDR2 SVGIG (reference sequence). This CDR3 is CAWRPRTSVKGTDTQYF. CDR3 in DNA: TGTGCCTGGAGACCCCGGACTAGCGTAAAGGGTACAGATACGCAGTATTTT.

The sample holds one count of this clone. The rearrangement uses TRBV18 and TRBJ2-7, with D perhaps assigned TRBD1 or TRBD2 (5 bases each). This CDR3 is built from 15 residues. Germline-derived CDR1 and CDR2 are KGHSH and LQKENI. The V gene lost 0 bases and the J gene lost 4 bases, with 13 bases spanning the gap. This CDR3 reads CASSPPRGPAYEQYF. For the CDR3, the DNA is TGTGCCAGCTCACCACCGAGGGGTCCGGCGTACGAGCAGTACTTC.